This passage covers 8 T cell receptor beta chains from one sample sequenced in a study of blood T cell repertoires in COVID-19 (TCRdb year 2020). Library preparation was by the immunoSEQ multiplex PCR assay. This immuneACCESS table, as held by TCRdb, lists in-frame sequences with V and J called but not all clones. Of the missing ones, under half trace to an unresolved V gene in checked studies; the others have no known cause. Counted in this sample were roughly 140,000 clones; around three quarters of them appeared once. The top ten hold around 4% of the sample. Sequences were obtained from peripheral blood. The receptors originated from a man aged 55 to 69 with acute or convalescent COVID-19.

This clone was detected ten times or more. The rearrangement uses TRBV6-5 and TRBJ1-1; D gene unclear. The CDR3 extends over 15 amino acids. Germline assignment: CDR1 MNHEY and CDR2 SVGAGI. Trimming stripped 1 base from V and 0 bases from J, with 9 bases between. CDR3 bases: TGTGCCAGCAGTTACTTGCGGGAGCTGAACACTGAAGCTTTCTTT. Translated: CASSYLRELNTEAFF.

This clone was observed a handful of times. The chain carries TRBV9 and TRBJ2-7, with D perhaps TRBD2 (5 bases). Germline assignment: CDR1 SGDLS and CDR2 YYNGEE. The CDR3 covers 14 residues. With 0 bases removed from V and 7 bases from J, the gap between germline ends came to 14 bases. CDR3: CASSVGLSGGEQYF. CDR3 coding DNA: TGTGCCAGCAGCGTAGGTTTATCGGGCGGGGAGCAGTACTTC. The full variable domain, its missing parts supplied by reference TRBV9 and TRBJ2-7, is DSGVTQTPKHLITATGQRVTLRCSPRSGDLSVYWYQQSLDQGLQFLIQYYNGEERAKGNILERFSAQQFPDLHSELNLSSLELGDSALYFCASSVGLSGGEQYFGPGTRLTVT.

This clone was found many times. The CDR3 here is CASSHSGVAGGKETQYF. CDR3 nucleotide sequence: TGTGCCAGCAGTCATTCCGGGGTAGCGGGGGGGAAAGAGACCCAGTACTTC. The V call is TRBV28, the J call TRBJ2-5; 11 bases line up with TRBD2. After removal of 5 bases from V and 3 bases from J, the junction contained 11 bases not matched to a gene. The CDR3 consists of 17 residues. CDR1 MDHEN and CDR2 SYDVKM come from the germline V gene.

The J gene is TRBJ2-7, the V gene TRBV19; D possibly corresponds to TRBD1 (6 bases). Looked up from germline, CDR1 is LNHDA and CDR2 is SQIVND (reference sequence). V was pared by 4 bases and J by 0 bases, with 13 bases between. This CDR3 spans 15 amino acids. The CDR3: CASSRTATSSYEQYF. The CDR3 DNA follows: TGTGCCAGTAGTAGGACAGCCACCTCCTCCTACGAGCAGTACTTC.

The chain links TRBV27 to TRBJ2-2, with a possible D match to TRBD1 (6 bases). There are 15 residues in the CDR3. The V and J ends lost 5 bases and 7 bases respectively, with 17 bases between them. Germline CDR1 and CDR2: MNHEY and SMNVEV (reference sequence). This CDR3 is CASSARTVAGGELFF. DNA for the CDR3: TGTGCCAGCAGTGCCCGGACAGTGGCAGGCGGGGAGCTGTTTTTT.

The chain links TRBV4-2 to TRBJ2-1; 10 bases agree with TRBD2. Germline CDR1 is LGHNA and CDR2 is YNFKEQ. Trimming removed 0 bases from V and 15 bases from J; junction bases left unmatched: 2. CDR3 length: 12 residues. The CDR3 is CASSQDSGRLFF. The CDR3 DNA is TGTGCCAGCAGCCAAGATAGCGGGAGGCTGTTCTTC.

This clone was recorded once. The J gene is TRBJ2-2, the V gene TRBV9, with 7 bases that match TRBD1. The germline V gene encodes CDR1 SGDLS and CDR2 YYNGEE. The CDR3 is 15 amino acids. V dropped 4 bases and J dropped 5; count of bases not matched to a gene: 8. The CDR3 nucleotides read TGTGCCAGCAGCCCTCCCGGGACAGCTACCGGGGAGCTGTTTTTT. Translating gives CASSPPGTATGELFF.

The rearrangement links TRBV11-2 to TRBJ2-3; D is unresolved. The germline gives CDR1 SGHAT, CDR2 FQNNGV. Trimming pared 2 bases from V and 2 bases from J, leaving 5 bases between. CDR3 length: 13 residues. The CDR3 loop reads CASSLPVTDTQYF. CDR3 DNA: TGTGCCAGCAGCTTACCCGTCACAGATACGCAGTATTTT.